The 2 T cell receptor beta chains listed next were all sequenced from one sample in a study of blood T cell repertoires in COVID-19 (TCRdb year 2020). The receptor library was made with the immunoSEQ multiplex PCR assay. TCRdb limited this immuneACCESS table to in-frame rearrangements with V and J called. A share of clones is missing; checked studies link under half to unresolved V genes, and the rest is unexplained. The table for this sample lists about 330,000 clones; 92% of them were counted only once. The ten largest clones represent roughly 18% of the sample. The sequenced material came from PBMCs or T cells enriched from blood (not recorded which). The receptors stem from a woman aged 25 to 39 who had recovered from COVID-19.

V and J are TRBV27 and TRBJ1-2; D may be TRBD1 (6 bases). Germline V CDR1 and CDR2: MNHEY, SMNVEV (reference sequence). Trimming removed 5 bases from V and 3 bases from J, with 10 bases in between. CDR3 length: 13 amino acids. CDR3 residues: CASSQGQHYGYTF. CDR3 nucleotides: TGTGCCAGCAGTCAAGGACAGCACTATGGCTACACCTTC.

The chain carries TRBV27 and TRBJ1-1; maybe TRBD1 (6 bases). This CDR3 comprises 17 residues. The V gene's germline CDR1 is MNHEY and CDR2 SMNVEV (reference sequence). Trimming removed 3 bases at V and 0 bases at J, with 17 bases between. The CDR3 protein is CASSLVVGRGMNTEAFF. The CDR3 coding sequence is TGTGCCAGCAGTTTGGTGGTCGGCAGGGGCATGAACACTGAAGCTTTCTTT.